This T cell receptor beta chain originates from a study of T cells in localized non-small cell lung cancer. Study observations and caveats: Heterogeneity within the tumor remains possible, as just one region underwent sequencing. Among the top 100 tumor clones, a median about 60 appeared in adjacent lung.

The CDR3 has 15 amino acids. V lost 1 base and J 6 bases, leaving 16 bases between the germline ends. CDR1 and CDR2 (germline): SGHRS, YFSETQ. A remark on this clone: Antigen unknown.

Measured with immunoSEQ multiplex PCR; TCRdb has only the in-frame clones, and not every one. The table includes just under 20,000 clones, around 83% detected once. The source of this sequence is a man aged 35-69 years with stage I lung adenocarcinoma. Sequencing used peripheral blood, obtained before any cancer treatment. The chain uses TRBV5-1 and TRBJ1-1, with D possibly being TRBD1 (5 bases). CDR3 sequence (DNA): TGCGCCAGCAGCTTGACGGCCGGGGGGAGTCCTGAAGCTTTCTTT. Translated, it gives CASSLTAGGSPEAFF.